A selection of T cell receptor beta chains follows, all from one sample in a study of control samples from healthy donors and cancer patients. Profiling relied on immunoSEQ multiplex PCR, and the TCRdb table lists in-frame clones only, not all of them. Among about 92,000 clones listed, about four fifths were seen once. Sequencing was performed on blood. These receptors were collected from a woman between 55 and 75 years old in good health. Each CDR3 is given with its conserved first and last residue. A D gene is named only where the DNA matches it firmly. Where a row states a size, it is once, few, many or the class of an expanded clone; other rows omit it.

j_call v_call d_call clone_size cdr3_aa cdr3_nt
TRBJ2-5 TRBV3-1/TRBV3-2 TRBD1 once CASSKEGTGQLPSKTQYF TGTGCCAGCAGCAAAGAGGGGACAGGGCAACTCCCCTCGAAGACCCAGTACTTC
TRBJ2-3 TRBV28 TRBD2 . CASSFRLAADTQYF TGTGCCAGCAGTTTTCGACTAGCTGCGGATACGCAGTATTTT
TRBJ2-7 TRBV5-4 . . CASSLERQSYEQYF TGTGCCAGCAGCTTGGAAAGACAGTCCTACGAGCAGTACTTC
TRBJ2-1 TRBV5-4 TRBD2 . CASSSSSGGPYNEQFF TGTGCCAGCAGCTCGTCTAGCGGGGGCCCATACAATGAGCAGTTCTTC
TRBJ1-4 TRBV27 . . CASSPDRINEKLFF TGTGCCAGCAGCCCGGACAGAATTAATGAAAAACTGTTTTTT
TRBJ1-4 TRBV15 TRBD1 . CATSPRTGRNEKLFF TGTGCCACCAGCCCCCGGACAGGGAGAAATGAAAAACTGTTTTTT
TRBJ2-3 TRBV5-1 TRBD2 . CASSSGTSGGEFDTQYF TGCGCCAGCAGCTCCGGGACTAGCGGGGGGGAGTTCGATACGCAGTATTTT
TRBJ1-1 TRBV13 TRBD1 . CASSRDREAFF TGTGCCAGCTCCCGGGACAGGGAAGCTTTCTTT
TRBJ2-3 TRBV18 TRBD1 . CASSPPQGQGGTDTQYF TGTGCCAGCTCACCACCTCAGGGACAGGGTGGCACAGATACGCAGTATTTT
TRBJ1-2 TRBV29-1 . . CSVELWGYGYTF TGCAGCGTTGAACTCTGGGGGTATGGCTACACCTTC
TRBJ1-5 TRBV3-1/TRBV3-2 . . CASSPTGPNQPQHF TGTGCCAGCAGCCCTACAGGCCCCAATCAGCCCCAGCATTTT
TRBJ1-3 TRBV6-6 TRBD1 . CASSYAGQLGNTIYF TGTGCCAGCAGTTACGCGGGACAGTTAGGAAACACCATATATTTT
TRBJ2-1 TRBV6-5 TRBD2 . CASSYGTSGKDEQFF TGTGCCAGCAGTTACGGGACTAGCGGGAAGGATGAGCAGTTCTTC
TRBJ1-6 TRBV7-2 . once CASSPGIYNSPLHF TGTGCCAGCAGCCCAGGGATCTATAATTCACCCCTCCACTTT
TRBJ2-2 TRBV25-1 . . CASREHGTGELFF TGTGCCAGCAGAGAACATGGCACCGGGGAGCTGTTTTTT
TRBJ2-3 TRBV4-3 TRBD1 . CASGQTGQGTDTQYF TGCGCCAGCGGACAGACAGGGCAAGGGACAGATACGCAGTATTTT
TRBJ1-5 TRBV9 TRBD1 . CASSGTGSNQPQHF TGTGCCAGCAGCGGGACAGGGAGCAATCAGCCCCAGCATTTT
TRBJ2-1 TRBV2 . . CASSELTYNEQFF TGTGCCAGCAGTGAACTTACCTACAATGAGCAGTTCTTC
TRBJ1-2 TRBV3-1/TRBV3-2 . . CASSRGLDGGRSGYTF TGTGCCAGCAGCCGGGGATTGGATGGGGGTAGAAGTGGCTACACCTTC
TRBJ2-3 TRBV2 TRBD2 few CASSERRGGLDTQYF TGTGCCAGCAGTGAAAGGCGGGGGGGCCTTGATACGCAGTATTTT
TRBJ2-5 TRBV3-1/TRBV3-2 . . CASSRRQGKQETQYF TGTGCCAGCAGCAGACGGCAGGGTAAGCAAGAGACCCAGTACTTC
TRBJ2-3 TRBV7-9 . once CASTQGDTQYF TGTGCCAGCACCCAAGGGGATACGCAGTATTTT
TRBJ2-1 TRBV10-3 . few CAISETGVYNEQFF TGTGCCATCAGTGAAACGGGGGTGTACAATGAGCAGTTCTTC
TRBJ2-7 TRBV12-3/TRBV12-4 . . CASSFGSSYEQYF TGTGCCAGCAGTTTTGGGAGCTCCTACGAGCAGTACTTC
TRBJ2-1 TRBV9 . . CASSRPTGNEQFF TGTGCCAGCAGCCGACCCACCGGGAATGAGCAGTTCTTC
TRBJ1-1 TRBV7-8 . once CASSTQGRRAFF TGTGCCAGCAGTACCCAGGGTCGAAGAGCTTTCTTT
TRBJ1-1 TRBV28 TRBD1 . CASSLGTGEAFF TGTGCCAGCAGTTTGGGGACAGGAGAAGCTTTCTTT
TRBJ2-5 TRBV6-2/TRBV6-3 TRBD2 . CASSRGLAISQYF TGTGCCAGCAGTCGGGGACTAGCAATCTCCCAGTACTTC
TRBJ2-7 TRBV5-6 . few CASSFLKTGAYEQYF TGTGCCAGCAGCTTTCTCAAAACGGGGGCTTACGAGCAGTACTTC
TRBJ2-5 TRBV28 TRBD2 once CASSSGTSGRSETQYF TGTGCCAGCAGTTCGGGGACTAGCGGGAGGTCAGAGACCCAGTACTTC
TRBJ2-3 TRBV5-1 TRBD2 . CASSTRGTSGSTSTDTQYF TGCGCCAGCAGCACCCGAGGGACTAGCGGGAGTACTAGCACAGATACGCAGTATTTT
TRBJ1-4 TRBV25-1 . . CASRGRGRSANEKLFF TGTGCCAGCAGGGGTAGGGGCAGATCAGCTAATGAAAAACTGTTTTTT
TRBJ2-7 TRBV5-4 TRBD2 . CASRASGGLAYEQYF TGTGCCAGCAGGGCTAGCGGGGGCCTAGCCTACGAGCAGTACTTC
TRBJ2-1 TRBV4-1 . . CASSQKGDVSYNEQFF TGCGCCAGCAGCCAAAAGGGGGACGTCTCCTACAATGAGCAGTTCTTC
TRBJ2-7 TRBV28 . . CASSLIYRGSEQYF TGTGCCAGCAGCCTAATTTATAGGGGGAGCGAGCAGTACTTC
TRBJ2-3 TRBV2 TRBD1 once CASSGRGQDTDTQYF TGTGCCAGCAGTGGAAGGGGACAGGACACAGATACGCAGTATTTT
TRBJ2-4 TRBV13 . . CASSLDRPRSIQYF TGTGCCAGCAGCTTAGACAGGCCCAGGAGCATTCAGTACTTC
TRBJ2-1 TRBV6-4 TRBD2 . CASSGLAGAWGEQFF TGTGCCAGCAGTGGGCTAGCGGGGGCCTGGGGCGAGCAGTTCTTC
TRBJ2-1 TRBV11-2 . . CASSLQTVYDEQFF TGTGCCAGCAGCTTACAGACAGTTTACGATGAGCAGTTCTTC
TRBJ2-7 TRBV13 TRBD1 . CASSTRDRVGPLGEQYF TGTGCCAGCAGCACGCGTGACAGGGTAGGGCCTCTAGGGGAGCAGTACTTC
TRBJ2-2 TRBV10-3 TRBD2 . CAISEGLAGGPGTGELFF TGTGCCATCAGTGAGGGATTAGCGGGAGGCCCGGGGACCGGGGAGCTGTTTTTT
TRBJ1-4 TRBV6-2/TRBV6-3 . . CASSKAGAYNEKLFF TGTGCCAGCAGCAAGGCGGGGGCTTACAATGAAAAACTGTTTTTT
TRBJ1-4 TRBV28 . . CASSFNSPTGEKLFF TGTGCCAGCAGTTTTAACAGTCCCACAGGGGAAAAACTGTTTTTT
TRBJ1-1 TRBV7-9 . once CASSLKGYTEAFF TGTGCCAGCAGCTTAAAAGGATACACTGAAGCTTTCTTT
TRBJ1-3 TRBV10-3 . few CASQGSETGNTIYF TGTGCCAGTCAGGGGAGTGAAACAGGAAACACCATATATTTT
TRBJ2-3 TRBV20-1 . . CSASSRDTQYF TGCAGTGCTTCGAGCCGGGATACGCAGTATTTT
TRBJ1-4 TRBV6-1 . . CASSEFTANPEKLFF TGTGCCAGCAGTGAATTCACAGCTAACCCTGAAAAACTGTTTTTT
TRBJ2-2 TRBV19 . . CASKWGGLDTGELFF TGTGCCAGTAAATGGGGGGGGCTGGACACCGGGGAGCTGTTTTTT
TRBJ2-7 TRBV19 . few CASSIGEGYEQYF TGTGCCAGTAGTATAGGTGAAGGATACGAGCAGTACTTC
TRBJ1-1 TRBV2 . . CASSEATPMRNEAFF TGTGCCAGCAGTGAAGCGACTCCAATGCGGAATGAAGCTTTCTTT
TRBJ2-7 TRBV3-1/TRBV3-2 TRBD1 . CASSQPGQSRGEQYF TGTGCCAGCAGCCAACCGGGACAGTCTAGGGGAGAGCAGTACTTC
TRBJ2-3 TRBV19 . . CASSRTTRTDTQYF TGTGCCAGTAGTAGGACTACCCGCACAGATACGCAGTATTTT
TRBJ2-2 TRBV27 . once CASSLAWRGEELFF TGTGCCAGCAGTCTGGCGTGGAGGGGCGAGGAGCTGTTTTTT
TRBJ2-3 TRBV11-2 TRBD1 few CASSPGGWDRVTDTQYF TGTGCCAGCAGTCCCGGGGGGTGGGACAGGGTGACAGATACGCAGTATTTT
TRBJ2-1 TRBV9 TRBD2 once CASSVDVKGLAVYNEQFF TGTGCCAGCAGCGTAGACGTGAAGGGACTAGCGGTTTACAATGAGCAGTTCTTC
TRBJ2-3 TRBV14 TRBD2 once CASSSAGGGSADTQYF TGTGCCAGCAGTTCAGCCGGGGGGGGCTCGGCAGATACGCAGTATTTT
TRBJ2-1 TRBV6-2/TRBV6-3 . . CASSSRSDQAAQFF TGTGCCAGCAGTAGTCGGTCTGACCAGGCAGCGCAGTTCTTC
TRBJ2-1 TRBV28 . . CASSLRQPPEQFF TGTGCCAGCAGTTTAAGACAGCCCCCGGAGCAGTTCTTC
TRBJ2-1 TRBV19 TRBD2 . CASSQSGSPYNEQFF TGTGCCAGTAGCCAGAGCGGGAGCCCTTACAATGAGCAGTTCTTC